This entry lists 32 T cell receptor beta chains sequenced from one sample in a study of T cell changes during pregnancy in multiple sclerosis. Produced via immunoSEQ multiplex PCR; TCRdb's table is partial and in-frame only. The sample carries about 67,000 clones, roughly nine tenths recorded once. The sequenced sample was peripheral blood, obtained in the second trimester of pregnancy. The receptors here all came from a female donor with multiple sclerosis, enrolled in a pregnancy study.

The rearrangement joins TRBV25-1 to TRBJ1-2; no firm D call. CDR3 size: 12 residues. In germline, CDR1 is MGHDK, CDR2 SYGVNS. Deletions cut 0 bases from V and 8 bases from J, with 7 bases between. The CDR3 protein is CASSEYRGGYTF. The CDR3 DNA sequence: TGTGCCAGCAGTGAATATCGAGGCGGCTACACCTTC.

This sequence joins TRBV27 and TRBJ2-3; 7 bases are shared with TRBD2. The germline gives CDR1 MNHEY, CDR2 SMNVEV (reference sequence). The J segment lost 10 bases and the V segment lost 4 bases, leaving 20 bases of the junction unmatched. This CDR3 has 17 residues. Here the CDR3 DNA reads TGTGCCAGCAGTTACCAGGCTTCCGGGACTACTGGAGGAGCGCAGTATTTT. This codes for CASSYQASGTTGGAQYF.

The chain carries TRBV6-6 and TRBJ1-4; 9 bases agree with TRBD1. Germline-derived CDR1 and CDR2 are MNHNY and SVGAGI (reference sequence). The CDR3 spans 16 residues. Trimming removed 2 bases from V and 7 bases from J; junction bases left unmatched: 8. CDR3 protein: CASSYPPGTGSEKLFF. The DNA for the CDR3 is TGTGCCAGCAGTTACCCGCCCGGGACAGGGTCTGAAAAACTGTTTTTT.

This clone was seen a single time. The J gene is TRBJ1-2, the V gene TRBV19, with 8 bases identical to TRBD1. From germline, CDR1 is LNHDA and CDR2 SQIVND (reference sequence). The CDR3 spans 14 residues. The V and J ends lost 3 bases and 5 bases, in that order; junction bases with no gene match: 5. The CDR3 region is CASSIQGASYGYTF. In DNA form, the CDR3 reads TGTGCCAGTAGTATTCAGGGGGCATCTTATGGCTACACCTTC.

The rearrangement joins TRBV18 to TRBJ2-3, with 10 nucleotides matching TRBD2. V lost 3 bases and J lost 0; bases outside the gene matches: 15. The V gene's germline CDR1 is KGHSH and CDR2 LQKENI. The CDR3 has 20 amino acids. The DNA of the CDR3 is TGTGCCAGCTCACCGAACTACACCAGGGGGACTAGCGAGAGCACAGATACGCAGTATTTT. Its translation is CASSPNYTRGTSESTDTQYF.

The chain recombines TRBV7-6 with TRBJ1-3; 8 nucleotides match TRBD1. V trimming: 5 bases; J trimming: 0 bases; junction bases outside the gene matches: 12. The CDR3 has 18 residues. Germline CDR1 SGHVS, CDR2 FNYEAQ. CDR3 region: CASSPVRSTGGSGNTIYF. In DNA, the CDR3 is TGTGCCAGCAGCCCCGTTAGGAGCACAGGGGGCTCTGGAAACACCATATATTTT.

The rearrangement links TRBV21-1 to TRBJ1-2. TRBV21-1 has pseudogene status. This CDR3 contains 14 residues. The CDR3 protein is CAINSRGAHYGYTF. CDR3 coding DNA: TGTGCCATCAACTCCCGCGGAGCCCACTATGGCTACACCTTC.

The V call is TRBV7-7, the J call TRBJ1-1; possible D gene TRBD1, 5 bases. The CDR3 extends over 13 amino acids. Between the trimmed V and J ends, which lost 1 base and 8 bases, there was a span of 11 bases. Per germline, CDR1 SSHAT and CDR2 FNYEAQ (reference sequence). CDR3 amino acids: CASSLETGGEAFF. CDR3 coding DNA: TGTGCCAGCAGCTTAGAAACAGGTGGAGAAGCTTTCTTT.

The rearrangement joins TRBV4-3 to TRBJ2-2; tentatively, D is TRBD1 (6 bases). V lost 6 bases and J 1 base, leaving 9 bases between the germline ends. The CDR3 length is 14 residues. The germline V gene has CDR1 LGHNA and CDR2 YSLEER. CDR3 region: CASRRTENTGELFF. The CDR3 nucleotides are TGCGCCAGCAGGCGGACAGAGAACACCGGGGAGCTGTTTTTT.

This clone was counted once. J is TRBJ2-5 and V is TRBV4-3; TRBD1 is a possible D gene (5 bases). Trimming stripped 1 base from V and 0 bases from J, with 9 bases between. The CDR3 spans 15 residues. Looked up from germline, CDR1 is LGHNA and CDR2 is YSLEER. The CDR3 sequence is CASSQGSRDQETQYF. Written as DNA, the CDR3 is TGCGCCAGCAGCCAAGGAAGCAGGGACCAAGAGACCCAGTACTTC.

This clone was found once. CDR3 DNA: TGTGCCAGTAGTATGGGGGGGCAACCCCAGCATTTT. Translation gives CASSMGGQPQHF. The chain employs TRBV19 and TRBJ1-5; D possibly corresponds to TRBD1 (6 bases). Germline V gene sequence: CDR1 LNHDA, CDR2 SQIVND (reference sequence). This CDR3 has 12 residues. V was cut by 3 bases and J by 10 bases, with 10 bases left in between.

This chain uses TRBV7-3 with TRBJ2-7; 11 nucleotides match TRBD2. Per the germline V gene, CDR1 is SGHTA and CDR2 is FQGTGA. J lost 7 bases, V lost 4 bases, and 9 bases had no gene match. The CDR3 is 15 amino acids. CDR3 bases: TGTGCCAGCAGCTACGTAGCGGGGGGGCCGGGAGAGCAGTACTTC. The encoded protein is CASSYVAGGPGEQYF.

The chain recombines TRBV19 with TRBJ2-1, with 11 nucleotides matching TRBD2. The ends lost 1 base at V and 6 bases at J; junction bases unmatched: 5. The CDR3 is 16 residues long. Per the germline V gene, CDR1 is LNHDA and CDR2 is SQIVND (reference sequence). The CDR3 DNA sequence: TGTGCCAGTAGTATAGCTAGCGGGAGGCCGATCAATGAGCAGTTCTTC. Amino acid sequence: CASSIASGRPINEQFF.

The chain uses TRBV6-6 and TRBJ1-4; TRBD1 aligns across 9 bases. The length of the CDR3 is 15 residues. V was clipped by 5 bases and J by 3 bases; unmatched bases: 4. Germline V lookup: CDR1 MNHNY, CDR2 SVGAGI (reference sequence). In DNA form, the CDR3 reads TGTGCCAGCAGTCCCCGGGACAGGGCTAATGAAAAACTGTTTTTT. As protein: CASSPRDRANEKLFF.

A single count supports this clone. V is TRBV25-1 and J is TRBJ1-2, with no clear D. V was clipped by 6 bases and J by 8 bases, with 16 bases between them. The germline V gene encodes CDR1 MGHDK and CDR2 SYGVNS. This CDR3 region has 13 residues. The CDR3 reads CASRREEVSGYTF. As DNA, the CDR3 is TGTGCCAGCAGAAGGGAGGAGGTGTCGGGCTACACCTTC.

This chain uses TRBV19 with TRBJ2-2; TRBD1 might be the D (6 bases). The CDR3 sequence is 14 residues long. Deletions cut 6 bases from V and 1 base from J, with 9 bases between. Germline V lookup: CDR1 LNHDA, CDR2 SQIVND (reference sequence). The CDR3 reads CASRPTGNTGELFF. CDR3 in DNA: TGTGCCAGTAGACCGACAGGGAACACCGGGGAGCTGTTTTTT.

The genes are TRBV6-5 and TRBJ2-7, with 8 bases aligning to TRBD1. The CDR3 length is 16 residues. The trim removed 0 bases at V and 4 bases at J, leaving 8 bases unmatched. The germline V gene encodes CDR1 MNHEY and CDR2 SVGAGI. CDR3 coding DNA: TGTGCCAGCAGTTACTCGAGTAGCAGGGGGCTGTACGAGCAGTACTTC. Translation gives CASSYSSSRGLYEQYF.

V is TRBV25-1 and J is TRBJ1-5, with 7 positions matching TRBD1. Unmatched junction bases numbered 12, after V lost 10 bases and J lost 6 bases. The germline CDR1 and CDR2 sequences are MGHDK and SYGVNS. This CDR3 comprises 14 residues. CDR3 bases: TGTGCCACCTCGGAAAGGGGGCCCCCTCAGCCCCAGCATTTT. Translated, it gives CATSERGPPQPQHF.

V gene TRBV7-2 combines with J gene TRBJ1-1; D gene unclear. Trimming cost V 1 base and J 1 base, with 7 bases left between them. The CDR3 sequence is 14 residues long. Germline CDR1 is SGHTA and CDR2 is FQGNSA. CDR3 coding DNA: TGTGCCAGCAGCTTAGGGCGAGGGAACACTGAAGCTTTCTTT. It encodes CASSLGRGNTEAFF.

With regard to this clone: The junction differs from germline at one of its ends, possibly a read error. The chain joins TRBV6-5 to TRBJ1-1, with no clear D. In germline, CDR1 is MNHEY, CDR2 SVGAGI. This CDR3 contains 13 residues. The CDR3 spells CASGYQLNTEAFF. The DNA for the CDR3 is TGTGCCAGCGGTTATCAGTTGAACACTGAAGCTTTCTTT.

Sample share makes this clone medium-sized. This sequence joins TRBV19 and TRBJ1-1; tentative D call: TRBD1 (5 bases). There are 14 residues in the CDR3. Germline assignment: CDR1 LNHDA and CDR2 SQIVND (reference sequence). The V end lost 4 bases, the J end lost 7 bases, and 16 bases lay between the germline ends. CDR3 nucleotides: TGTGCCAGTAGTACCATGGGGGGTGGTAATGAAGCTTTCTTT. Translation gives CASSTMGGGNEAFF.

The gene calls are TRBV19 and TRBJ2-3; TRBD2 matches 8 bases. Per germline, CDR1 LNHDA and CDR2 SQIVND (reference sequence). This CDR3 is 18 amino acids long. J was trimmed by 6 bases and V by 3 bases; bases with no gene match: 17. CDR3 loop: CASSMPWGSGSLTDTQYF. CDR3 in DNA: TGTGCCAGTAGTATGCCCTGGGGCAGCGGGAGTCTCACGGATACGCAGTATTTT.

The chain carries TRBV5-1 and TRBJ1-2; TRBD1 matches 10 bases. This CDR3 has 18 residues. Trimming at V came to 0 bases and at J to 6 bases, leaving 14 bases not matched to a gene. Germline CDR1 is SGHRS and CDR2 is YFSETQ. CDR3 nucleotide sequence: TGCGCCAGCAGCTTGGTATCCGGCGGGACAGGGGAAGATAATGGCTACACCTTC. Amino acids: CASSLVSGGTGEDNGYTF.

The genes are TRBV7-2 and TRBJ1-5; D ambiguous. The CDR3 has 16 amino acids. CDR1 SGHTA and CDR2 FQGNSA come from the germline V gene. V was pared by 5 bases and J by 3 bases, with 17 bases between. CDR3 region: CASSEAVNEANQPQHF. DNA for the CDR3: TGTGCCAGCAGCGAGGCCGTTAACGAGGCCAATCAGCCCCAGCATTTT.

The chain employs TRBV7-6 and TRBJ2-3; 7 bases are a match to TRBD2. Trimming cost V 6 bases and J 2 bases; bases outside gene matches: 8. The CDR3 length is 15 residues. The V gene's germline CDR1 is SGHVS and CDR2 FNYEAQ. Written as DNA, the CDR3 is TGTGCCAGCAGGAATAGCGGGTCCTCCACAGATACGCAGTATTTT. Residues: CASRNSGSSTDTQYF.

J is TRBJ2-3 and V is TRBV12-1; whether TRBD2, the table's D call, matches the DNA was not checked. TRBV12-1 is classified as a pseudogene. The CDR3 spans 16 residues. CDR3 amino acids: CASSWLAGEQTDTQYF. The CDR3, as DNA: TGTGCCAGCAGCTGGCTAGCGGGAGAACAGACAGATACGCAGTATTTT.

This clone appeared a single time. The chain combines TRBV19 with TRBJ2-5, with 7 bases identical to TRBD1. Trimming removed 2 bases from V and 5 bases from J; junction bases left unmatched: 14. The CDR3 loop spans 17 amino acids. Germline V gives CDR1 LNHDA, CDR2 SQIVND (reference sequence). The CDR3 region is CASSILPSGGRGETQYF. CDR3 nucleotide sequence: TGTGCCAGTAGTATACTCCCTTCAGGGGGTAGGGGGGAGACCCAGTACTTC.

The CDR3 coding sequence is TGTGCCAGTAGTGGAGACAGGACTGAAGCTTTCTTT. Translated, it gives CASSGDRTEAFF. The chain uses TRBV19 and TRBJ1-1; perhaps TRBD1 as D (6 bases). Trimming pared 5 bases from V and 5 bases from J, leaving 9 bases between. In germline, CDR1 is LNHDA, CDR2 SQIVND (reference sequence). This CDR3 region has 12 residues.

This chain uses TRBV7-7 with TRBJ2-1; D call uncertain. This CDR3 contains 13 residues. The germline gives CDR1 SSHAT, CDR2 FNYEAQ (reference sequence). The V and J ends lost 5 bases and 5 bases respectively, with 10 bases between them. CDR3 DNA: TGTGCCAGCAGCCTCTCGGTCGACAATGAGCAGTTCTTC. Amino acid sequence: CASSLSVDNEQFF. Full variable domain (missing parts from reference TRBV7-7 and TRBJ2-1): GAGVSQSPRYKVTKRGQDVTLRCDPISSHATLYWYQQALGQGPEFLTYFNYEAQPDKSGLPSDRFSAERPEGSISTLTIQRTEQRDSAMYRCASSLSVDNEQFFGPGTRLTVL.

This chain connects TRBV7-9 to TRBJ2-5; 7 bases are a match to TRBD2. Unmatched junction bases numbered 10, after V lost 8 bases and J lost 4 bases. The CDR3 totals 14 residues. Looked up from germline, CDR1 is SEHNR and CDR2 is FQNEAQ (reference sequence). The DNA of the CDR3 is TGTGCCAGCCGTGGGGCTGGGGGGGGAGAGACCCAGTACTTC. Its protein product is CASRGAGGGETQYF.

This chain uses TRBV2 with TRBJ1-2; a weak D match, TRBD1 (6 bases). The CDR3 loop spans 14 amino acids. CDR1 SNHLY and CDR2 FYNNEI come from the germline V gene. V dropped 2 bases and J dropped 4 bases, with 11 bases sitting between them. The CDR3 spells CASSEHREAYGYTF. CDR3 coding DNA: TGTGCCAGCAGTGAACACAGGGAAGCCTATGGCTACACCTTC.

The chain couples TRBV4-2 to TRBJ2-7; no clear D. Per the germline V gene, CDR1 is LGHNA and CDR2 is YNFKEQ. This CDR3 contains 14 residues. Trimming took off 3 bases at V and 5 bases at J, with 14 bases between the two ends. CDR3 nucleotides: TGTGCCAGCAGCCATGTCCGACCGGGTAACGAGCAGTACTTC. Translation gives CASSHVRPGNEQYF.